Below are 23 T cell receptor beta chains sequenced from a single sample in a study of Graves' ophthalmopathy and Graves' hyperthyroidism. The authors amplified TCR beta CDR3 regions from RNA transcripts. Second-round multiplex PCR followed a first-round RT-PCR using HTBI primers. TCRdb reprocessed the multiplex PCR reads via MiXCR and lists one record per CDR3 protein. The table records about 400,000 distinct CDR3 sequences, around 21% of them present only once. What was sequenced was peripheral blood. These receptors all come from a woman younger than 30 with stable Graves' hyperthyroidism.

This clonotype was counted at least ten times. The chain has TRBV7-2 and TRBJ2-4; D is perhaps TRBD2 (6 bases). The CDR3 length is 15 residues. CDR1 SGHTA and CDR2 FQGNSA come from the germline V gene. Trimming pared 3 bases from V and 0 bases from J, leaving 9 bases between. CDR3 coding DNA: TGTGCCAGCAGCTTGGAGGGACTAGCCAAAAACATTCAGTACTTC. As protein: CASSLEGLAKNIQYF.

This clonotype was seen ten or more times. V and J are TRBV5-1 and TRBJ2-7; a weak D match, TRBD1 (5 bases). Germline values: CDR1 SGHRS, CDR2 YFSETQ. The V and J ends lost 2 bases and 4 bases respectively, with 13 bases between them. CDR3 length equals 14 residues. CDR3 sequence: CASSLQDGIYEQYF. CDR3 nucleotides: TGCGCCAGCAGCTTACAGGACGGCATTTACGAGCAGTACTTC.

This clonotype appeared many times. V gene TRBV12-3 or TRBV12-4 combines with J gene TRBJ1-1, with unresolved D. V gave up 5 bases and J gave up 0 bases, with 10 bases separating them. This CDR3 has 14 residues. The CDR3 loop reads CASSPRRMNTEAFF. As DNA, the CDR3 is TGTGCCAGCAGTCCTCGACGGATGAACACTGAAGCTTTCTTT.

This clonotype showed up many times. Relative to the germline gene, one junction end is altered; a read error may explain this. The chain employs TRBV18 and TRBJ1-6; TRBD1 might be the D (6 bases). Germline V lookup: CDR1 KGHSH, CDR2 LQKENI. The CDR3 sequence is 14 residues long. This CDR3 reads CASSPAGGPTPFHF. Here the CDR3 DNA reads TGTGCCAGCTCACCAGCGGGGGGCCCGACACCCTTCCACTTT.

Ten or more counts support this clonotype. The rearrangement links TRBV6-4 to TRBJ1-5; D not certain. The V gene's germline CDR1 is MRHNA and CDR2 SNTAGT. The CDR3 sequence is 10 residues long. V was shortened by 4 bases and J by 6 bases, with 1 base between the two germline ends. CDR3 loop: CASSGQPQHF. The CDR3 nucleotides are TGTGCCAGCAGTGGTCAGCCCCAGCATTTT.

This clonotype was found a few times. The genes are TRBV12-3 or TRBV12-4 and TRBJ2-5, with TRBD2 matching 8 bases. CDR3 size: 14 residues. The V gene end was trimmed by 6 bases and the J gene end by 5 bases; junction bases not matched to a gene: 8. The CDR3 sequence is CASRPRGGHETQYF. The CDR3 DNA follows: TGTGCCAGCAGACCTCGGGGGGGCCACGAGACCCAGTACTTC.

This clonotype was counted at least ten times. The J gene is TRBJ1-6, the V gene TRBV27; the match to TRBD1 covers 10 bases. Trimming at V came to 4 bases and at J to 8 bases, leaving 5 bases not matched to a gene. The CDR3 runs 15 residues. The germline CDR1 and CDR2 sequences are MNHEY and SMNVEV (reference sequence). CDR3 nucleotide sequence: TGTGCCAGCAGTTCACACGACAGGGGGCATTCACCCCTCCACTTT. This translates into CASSSHDRGHSPLHF.

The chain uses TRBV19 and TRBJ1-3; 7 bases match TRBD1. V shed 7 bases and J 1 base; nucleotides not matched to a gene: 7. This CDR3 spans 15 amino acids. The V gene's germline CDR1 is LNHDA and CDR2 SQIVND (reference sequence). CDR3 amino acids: CASTGGQLSGNTIYF. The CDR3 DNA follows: TGTGCCAGTACCGGGGGACAGCTATCTGGAAACACCATATATTTT.

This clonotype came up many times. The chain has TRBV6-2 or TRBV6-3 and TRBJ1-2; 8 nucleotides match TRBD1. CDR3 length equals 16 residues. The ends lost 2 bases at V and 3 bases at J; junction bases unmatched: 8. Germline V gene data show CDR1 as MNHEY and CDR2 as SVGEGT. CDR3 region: CASSYPAKTGDYGYTF. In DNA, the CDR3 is TGTGCCAGCAGTTACCCCGCGAAGACAGGGGACTATGGCTACACCTTC.

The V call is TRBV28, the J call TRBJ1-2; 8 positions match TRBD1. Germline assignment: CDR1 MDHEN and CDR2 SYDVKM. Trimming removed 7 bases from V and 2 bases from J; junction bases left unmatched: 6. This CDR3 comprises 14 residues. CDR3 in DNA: TGTGCCAGCAAAAGACAGGGGAGGAACTATGGCTACACCTTC. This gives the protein CASKRQGRNYGYTF.

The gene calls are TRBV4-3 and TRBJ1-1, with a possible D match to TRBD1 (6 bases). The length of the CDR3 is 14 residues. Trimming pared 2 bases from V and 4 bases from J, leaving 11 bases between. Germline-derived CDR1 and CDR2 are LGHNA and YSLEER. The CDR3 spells CASSQKTGSTEAFF. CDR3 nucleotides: TGCGCCAGCAGCCAAAAAACAGGGTCCACTGAAGCTTTCTTT.

The CDR3 bases are TGTGCCAGCAGTCCAGACAGGGGAAGTAGATACGAGCAGTACTTC. Protein: CASSPDRGSRYEQYF. The V gene is TRBV6-1, the J gene TRBJ2-7, with 8 bases lining up with TRBD1. In germline, CDR1 is MNHNS, CDR2 SASEGT. Trimming cost V 5 bases and J 4 bases; bases outside gene matches: 10. This CDR3 spans 15 amino acids.

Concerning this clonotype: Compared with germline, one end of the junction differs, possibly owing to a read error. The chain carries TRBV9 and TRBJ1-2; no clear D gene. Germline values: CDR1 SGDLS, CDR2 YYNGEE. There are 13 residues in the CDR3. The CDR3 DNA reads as TGTGCCAGCAGCCCGAAAACGCTTGGCCTCGAGATCTTC. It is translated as CASSPKTLGLEIF.

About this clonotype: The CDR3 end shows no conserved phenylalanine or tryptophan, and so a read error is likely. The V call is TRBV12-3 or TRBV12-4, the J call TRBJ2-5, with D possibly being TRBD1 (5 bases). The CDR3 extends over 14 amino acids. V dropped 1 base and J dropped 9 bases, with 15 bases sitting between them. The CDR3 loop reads CASSLEGVEESQYY. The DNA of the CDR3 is TGTGCCAGCAGTTTAGAAGGGGTTGAGGAGTCCCAGTACTAC.

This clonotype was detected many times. The CDR3 here is CASRSSGKETQYF. The DNA for the CDR3 is TGTGCCAGCAGGTCTAGCGGGAAAGAGACCCAGTACTTC. The chain couples TRBV6-1 to TRBJ2-5; the match to TRBD2 covers 9 bases. V lost 6 bases to trimming and J lost 3 bases; unmatched junction nucleotides: 2. Germline lookup yields CDR1 MNHNS and CDR2 SASEGT. The CDR3 sequence is 13 residues long.

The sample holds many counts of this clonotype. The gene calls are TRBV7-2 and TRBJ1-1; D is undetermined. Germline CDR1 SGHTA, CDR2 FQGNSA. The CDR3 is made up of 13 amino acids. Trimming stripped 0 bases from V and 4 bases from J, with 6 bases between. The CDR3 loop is CASSLASRTEAFF. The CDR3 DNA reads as TGTGCCAGCAGCTTAGCATCACGCACTGAAGCTTTCTTT.

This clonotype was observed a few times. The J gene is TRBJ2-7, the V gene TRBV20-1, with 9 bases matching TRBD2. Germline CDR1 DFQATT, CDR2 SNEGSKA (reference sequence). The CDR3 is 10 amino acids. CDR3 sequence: CSAKKGLAGV. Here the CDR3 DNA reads TGCAGTGCCAAAAAAGGGCTAGCGGGAGTC.

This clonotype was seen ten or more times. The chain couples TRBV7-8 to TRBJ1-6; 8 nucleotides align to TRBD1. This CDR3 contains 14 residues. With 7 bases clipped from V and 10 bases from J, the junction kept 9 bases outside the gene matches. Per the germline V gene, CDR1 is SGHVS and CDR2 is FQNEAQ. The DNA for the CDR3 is TGTGCCAGCAAACCCAGGGGGCTTGAGTCACCCCTCCACTTT. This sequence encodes CASKPRGLESPLHF.

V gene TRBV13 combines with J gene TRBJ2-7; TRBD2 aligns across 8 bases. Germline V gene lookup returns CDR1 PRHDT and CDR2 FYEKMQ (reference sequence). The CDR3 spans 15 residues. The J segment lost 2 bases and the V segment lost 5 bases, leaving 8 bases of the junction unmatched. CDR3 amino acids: CASSPQAGGPYEQYF. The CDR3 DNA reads TGTGCCAGCAGCCCTCAGGCGGGGGGACCCTACGAGCAGTACTTC.

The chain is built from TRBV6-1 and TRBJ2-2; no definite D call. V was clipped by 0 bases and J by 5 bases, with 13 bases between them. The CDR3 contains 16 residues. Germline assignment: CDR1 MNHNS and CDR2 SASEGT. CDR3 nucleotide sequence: TGTGCCAGCAGTGAAGCCTCGGGCAGTAGGACCGGGGAGCTGTTTTTT. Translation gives CASSEASGSRTGELFF.

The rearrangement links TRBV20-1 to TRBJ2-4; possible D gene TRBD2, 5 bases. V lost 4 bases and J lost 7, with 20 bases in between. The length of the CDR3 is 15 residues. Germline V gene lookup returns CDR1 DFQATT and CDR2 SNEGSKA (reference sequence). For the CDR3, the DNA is TGCAGTGCTACAGGAGGCGGCGGAGGCAATAACATTCAGTACTTC. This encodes CSATGGGGGNNIQYF.

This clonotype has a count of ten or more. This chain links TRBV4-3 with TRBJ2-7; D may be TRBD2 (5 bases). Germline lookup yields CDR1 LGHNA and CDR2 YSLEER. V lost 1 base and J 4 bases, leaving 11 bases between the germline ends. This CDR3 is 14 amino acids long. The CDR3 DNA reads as TGCGCCAGCAGCCAAGGGGTGGGAGCTTACGAGCAGTACTTC. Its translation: CASSQGVGAYEQYF.

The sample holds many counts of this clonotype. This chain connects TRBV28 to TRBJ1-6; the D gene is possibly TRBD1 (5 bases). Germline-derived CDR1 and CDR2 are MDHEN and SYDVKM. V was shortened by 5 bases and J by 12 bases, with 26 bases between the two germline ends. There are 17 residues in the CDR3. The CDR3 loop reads CASSPGGLGRVKLPLHF. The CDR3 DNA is TGTGCCAGCAGTCCTGGAGGTTTGGGCAGGGTCAAGTTACCCCTCCACTTT.